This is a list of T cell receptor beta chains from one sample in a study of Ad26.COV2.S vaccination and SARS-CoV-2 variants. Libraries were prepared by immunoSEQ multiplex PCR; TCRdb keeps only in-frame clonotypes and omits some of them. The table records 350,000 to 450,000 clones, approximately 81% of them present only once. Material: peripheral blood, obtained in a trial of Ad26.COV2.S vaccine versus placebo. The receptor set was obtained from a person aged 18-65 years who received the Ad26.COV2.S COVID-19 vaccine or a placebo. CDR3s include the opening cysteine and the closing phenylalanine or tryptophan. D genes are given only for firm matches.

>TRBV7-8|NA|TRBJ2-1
CASSSAPRSANEQFF
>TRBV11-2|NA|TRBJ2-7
CASSFSSFGSYEQYF
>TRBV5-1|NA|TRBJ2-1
CASTLASGSFSRNEQFF
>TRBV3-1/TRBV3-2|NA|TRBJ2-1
CASNDRGHRFF
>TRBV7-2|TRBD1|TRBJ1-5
CASSQGGDNQPQHF
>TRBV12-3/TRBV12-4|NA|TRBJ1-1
CASSLGGTTEAFF
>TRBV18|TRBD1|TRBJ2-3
CASSPNPGTGDGTDTQYF
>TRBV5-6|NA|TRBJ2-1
CASSFFWGNEQFF
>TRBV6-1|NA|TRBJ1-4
CASSESDAGSEKLFF
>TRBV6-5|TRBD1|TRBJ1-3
CASSYEGADSGNTIYF
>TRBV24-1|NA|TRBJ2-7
CATPGKGGYYEQYF
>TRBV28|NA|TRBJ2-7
CASSLISYEQYF
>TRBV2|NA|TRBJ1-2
CASSEEAGRNYGYTF
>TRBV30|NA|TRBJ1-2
CAWSGQGRPGYTF
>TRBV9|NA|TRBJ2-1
CASSQGELMYNEQFF
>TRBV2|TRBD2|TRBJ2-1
CASSQSGGSYNEQFF
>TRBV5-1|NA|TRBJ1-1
CASSFNQGGMNTEAFF
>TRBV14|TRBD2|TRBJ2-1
CASSQEGTRTNEQFF
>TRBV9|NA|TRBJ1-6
CASSGSLRPLHF
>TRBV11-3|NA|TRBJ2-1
CASSLGGREQFF
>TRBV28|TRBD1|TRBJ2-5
CASSGQGALETQYF
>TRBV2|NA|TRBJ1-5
CASSPTRGYNQPQHF
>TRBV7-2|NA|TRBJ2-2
CASSLGGRNTGELFF
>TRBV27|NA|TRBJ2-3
CASSPKPATDTQYF
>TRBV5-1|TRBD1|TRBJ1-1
CASSVQGVGTEAFF
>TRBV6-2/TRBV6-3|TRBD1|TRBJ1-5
CASSRTGGSGQPQHF
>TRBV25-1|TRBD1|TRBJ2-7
CASSAGQGEQYF
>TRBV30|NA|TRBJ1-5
CAWSPTGYRNQPQHF